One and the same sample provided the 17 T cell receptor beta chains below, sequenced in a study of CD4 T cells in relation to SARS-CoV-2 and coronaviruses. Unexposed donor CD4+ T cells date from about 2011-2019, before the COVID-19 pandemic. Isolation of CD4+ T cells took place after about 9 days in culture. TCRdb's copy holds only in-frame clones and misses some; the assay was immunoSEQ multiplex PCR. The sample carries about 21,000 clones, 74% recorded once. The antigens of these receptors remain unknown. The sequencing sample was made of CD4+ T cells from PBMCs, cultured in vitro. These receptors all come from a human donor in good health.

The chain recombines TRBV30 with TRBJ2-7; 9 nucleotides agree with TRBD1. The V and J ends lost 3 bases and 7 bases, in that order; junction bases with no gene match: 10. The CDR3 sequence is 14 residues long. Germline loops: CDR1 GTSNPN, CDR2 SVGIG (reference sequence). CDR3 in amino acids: CAWRDRGASWEQYF. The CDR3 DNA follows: TGTGCCTGGAGGGACAGGGGCGCCTCCTGGGAGCAGTACTTC.

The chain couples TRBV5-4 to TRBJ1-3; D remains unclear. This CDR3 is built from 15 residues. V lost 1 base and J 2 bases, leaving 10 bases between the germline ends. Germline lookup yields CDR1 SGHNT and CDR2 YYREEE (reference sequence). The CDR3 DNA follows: TGTGCCAGCAGCTTGATCACGCCAGCTGGAAACACCATATATTTT. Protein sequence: CASSLITPAGNTIYF.

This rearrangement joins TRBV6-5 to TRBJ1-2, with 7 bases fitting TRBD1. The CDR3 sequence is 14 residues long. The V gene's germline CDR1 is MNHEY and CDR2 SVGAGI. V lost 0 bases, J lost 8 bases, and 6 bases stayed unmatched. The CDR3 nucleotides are TGTGCCAGCAGTTACTCGCAGACAGGGAAAGGCTACACCTTC. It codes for CASSYSQTGKGYTF.

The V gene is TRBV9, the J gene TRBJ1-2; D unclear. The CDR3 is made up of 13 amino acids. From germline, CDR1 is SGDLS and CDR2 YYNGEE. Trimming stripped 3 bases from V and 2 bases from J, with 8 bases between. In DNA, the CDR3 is TGTGCCAGCAGCGGCACAGTGAACTATGGCTACACCTTC. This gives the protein CASSGTVNYGYTF.

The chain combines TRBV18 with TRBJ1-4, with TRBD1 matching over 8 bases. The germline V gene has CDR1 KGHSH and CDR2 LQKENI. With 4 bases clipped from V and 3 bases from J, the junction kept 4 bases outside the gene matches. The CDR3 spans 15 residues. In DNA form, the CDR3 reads TGTGCCAGCTCACTCCGGACAGGGCCTAATGAAAAACTGTTTTTT. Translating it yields CASSLRTGPNEKLFF.

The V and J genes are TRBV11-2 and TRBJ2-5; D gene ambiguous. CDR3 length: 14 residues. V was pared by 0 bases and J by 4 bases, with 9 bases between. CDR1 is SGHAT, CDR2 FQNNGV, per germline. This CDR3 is CASSLDLMGETQYF. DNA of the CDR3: TGTGCCAGCAGCTTAGATCTGATGGGAGAGACCCAGTACTTC.

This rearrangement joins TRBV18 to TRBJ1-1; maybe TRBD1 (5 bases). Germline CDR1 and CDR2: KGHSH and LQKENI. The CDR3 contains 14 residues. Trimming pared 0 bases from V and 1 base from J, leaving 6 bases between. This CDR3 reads CASSPPTENTEAFF. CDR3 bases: TGTGCCAGCTCACCACCGACAGAGAACACTGAAGCTTTCTTT.

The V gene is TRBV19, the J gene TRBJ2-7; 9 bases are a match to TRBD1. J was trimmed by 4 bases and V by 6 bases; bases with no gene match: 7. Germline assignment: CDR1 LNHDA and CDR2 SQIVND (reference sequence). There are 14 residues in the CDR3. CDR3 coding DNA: TGTGCCAGTAGGGGGACAGGGTCAACGTACGAGCAGTACTTC. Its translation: CASRGTGSTYEQYF. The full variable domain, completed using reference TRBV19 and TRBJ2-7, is DGGITQSPKYLFRKEGQNVTLSCEQNLNHDAMYWYRQDPGQGLRLIYYSQIVNDFQKGDIAEGYSVSREKKESFPLTVTSAQKNPTAFYLCASRGTGSTYEQYFGPGTRLTVT.

CDR3 DNA sequence: TGTGCCAGTAGTATGGGCTTCGGGCGGGACTACAATGAGCAGTTCTTC. Protein: CASSMGFGRDYNEQFF. The chain links TRBV19 to TRBJ2-1; possible D gene TRBD2, 6 bases. V was cut by 3 bases and J by 3 bases, with 15 bases left in between. CDR1 and CDR2 (germline): LNHDA, SQIVND (reference sequence). The CDR3 covers 16 residues. Looking up the rest from reference TRBV19 and TRBJ2-1 gives the full variable domain: DGGITQSPKYLFRKEGQNVTLSCEQNLNHDAMYWYRQDPGQGLRLIYYSQIVNDFQKGDIAEGYSVSREKKESFPLTVTSAQKNPTAFYLCASSMGFGRDYNEQFFGPGTRLTVL.

The CDR3: CASSPRGPGVGSYEQYF. The CDR3 coding sequence is TGTGCCAGCAGCCCCAGGGGTCCAGGGGTTGGTTCCTACGAGCAGTACTTC. The chain joins TRBV7-8 to TRBJ2-7; D might be TRBD1 (6 bases). Trimming shortened V by 5 bases and J by 1 base, and 21 bases separated the two germline ends. This CDR3 is built from 17 residues. Germline V gene lookup returns CDR1 SGHVS and CDR2 FQNEAQ.

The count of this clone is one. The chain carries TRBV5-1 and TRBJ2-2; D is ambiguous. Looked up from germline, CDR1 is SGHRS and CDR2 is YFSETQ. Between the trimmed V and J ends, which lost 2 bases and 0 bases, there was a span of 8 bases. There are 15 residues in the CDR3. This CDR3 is CASSLDNSNTGELFF. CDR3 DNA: TGCGCCAGCAGCTTAGATAATTCGAACACCGGGGAGCTGTTTTTT.

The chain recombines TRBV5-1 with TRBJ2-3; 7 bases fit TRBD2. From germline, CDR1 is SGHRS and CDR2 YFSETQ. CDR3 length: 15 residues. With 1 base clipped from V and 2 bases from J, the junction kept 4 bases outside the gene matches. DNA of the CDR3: TGCGCCAGCAGCTTGTGGGGGGGGGTCACAGATACGCAGTATTTT. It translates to CASSLWGGVTDTQYF.

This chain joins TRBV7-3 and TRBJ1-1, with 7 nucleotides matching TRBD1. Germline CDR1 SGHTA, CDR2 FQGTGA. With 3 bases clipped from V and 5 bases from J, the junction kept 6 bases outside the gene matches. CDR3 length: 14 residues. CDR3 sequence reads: CASSFTQQGTEAFF. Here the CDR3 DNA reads TGTGCCAGCAGCTTCACCCAACAGGGGACTGAAGCTTTCTTT.

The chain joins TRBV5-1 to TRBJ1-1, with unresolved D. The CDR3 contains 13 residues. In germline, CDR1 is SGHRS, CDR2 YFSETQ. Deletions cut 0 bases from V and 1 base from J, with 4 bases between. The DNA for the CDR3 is TGCGCCAGCAGCTTGGAGTGGAACACTGAAGCTTTCTTT. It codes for CASSLEWNTEAFF.

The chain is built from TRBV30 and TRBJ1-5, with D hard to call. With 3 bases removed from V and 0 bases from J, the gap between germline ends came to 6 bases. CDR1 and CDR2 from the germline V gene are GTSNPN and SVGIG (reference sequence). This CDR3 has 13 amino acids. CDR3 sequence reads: CAWRIGSNQPQHF. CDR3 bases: TGTGCCTGGAGGATCGGTAGCAATCAGCCCCAGCATTTT. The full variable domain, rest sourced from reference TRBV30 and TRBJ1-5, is SQTIHQWPATLVQPVGSPLSLECTVEGTSNPNLYWYRQAAGRGLQLLFYSVGIGQISSEVPQNLSASRPQDRQFILSSKKLLLSDSGFYLCAWRIGSNQPQHFGDGTRLSIL.

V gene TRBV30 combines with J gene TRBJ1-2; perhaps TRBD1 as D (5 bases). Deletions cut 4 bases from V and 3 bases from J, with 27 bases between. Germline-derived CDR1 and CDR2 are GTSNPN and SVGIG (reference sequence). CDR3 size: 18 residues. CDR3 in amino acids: CAWIKGLSIGALDYGYTF. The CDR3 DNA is TGTGCCTGGATTAAGGGGCTGAGTATTGGAGCTTTAGACTATGGCTACACCTTC.

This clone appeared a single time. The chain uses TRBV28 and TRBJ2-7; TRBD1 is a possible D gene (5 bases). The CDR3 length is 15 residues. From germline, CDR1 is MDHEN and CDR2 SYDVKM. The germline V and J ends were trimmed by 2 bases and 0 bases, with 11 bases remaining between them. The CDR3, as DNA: TGTGCCAGCAGTTTAGGGGCTTCGAGCTCCTACGAGCAGTACTTC. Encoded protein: CASSLGASSSYEQYF.